What follows are 31 T cell receptor beta chains derived from one specimen sequenced in a study of blood T cell repertoires in COVID-19. The method was immunoSEQ multiplex PCR; TCRdb's version includes in-frame clones alone and lacks a portion of them. The sample has around 58,000 clones, over 75% seen once. Sequences were obtained from peripheral blood. The receptors were sampled from a human donor in a cohort sampled during active COVID-19.

The genes are TRBV7-9 and TRBJ1-2; D gene uncertain. Trimming removed 3 bases from V and 1 base from J, with 9 bases in between. The germline gives CDR1 SEHNR, CDR2 FQNEAQ (reference sequence). This CDR3 is built from 14 residues. The CDR3 spells CASSFAALNYGYTF. The CDR3 nucleotides are TGTGCCAGCAGCTTCGCGGCTCTTAACTATGGCTACACCTTC.

The chain combines TRBV6-1 with TRBJ2-1; 11 bases fit TRBD2. This CDR3 is 19 amino acids long. Germline V gene sequence: CDR1 MNHNS, CDR2 SASEGT. The J segment lost 7 bases and the V segment lost 2 bases, leaving 16 bases of the junction unmatched. CDR3 DNA: TGTGCCAGCAGTGAATGGGGCTTTAGCGGGGGGGGAAAGAGGAATGAGCAGTTCTTC. Its protein is CASSEWGFSGGGKRNEQFF.

This rearrangement joins TRBV5-1 to TRBJ2-7, with 8 bases identical to TRBD1. Germline V gene lookup returns CDR1 SGHRS and CDR2 YFSETQ. The CDR3 runs to 15 residues. The V gene end was trimmed by 7 bases and the J gene end by 3 bases; junction bases not matched to a gene: 12. This CDR3 reads CASHQGQGQYYEQYF. The CDR3 nucleotides are TGCGCCAGCCATCAAGGACAGGGACAATACTACGAGCAGTACTTC.

The chain couples TRBV5-6 to TRBJ2-7; 7 nucleotides align to TRBD1. Germline CDR1 reads SGHDT; CDR2 reads YYEEEE. The CDR3 runs 14 residues. The trim removed 4 bases at V and 3 bases at J, leaving 7 bases unmatched. The CDR3 nucleotides read TGTGCCAGCAGCCTGATGACAGGGCACTACGAGCAGTACTTC. Residues: CASSLMTGHYEQYF.

The CDR3 sequence is CAWTRDSSPQYF. The CDR3 DNA sequence: TGTGCCTGGACGCGGGACAGCTCTCCGCAGTACTTC. The chain uses TRBV30 and TRBJ2-7; D may be TRBD1 (7 bases). The CDR3 is made up of 12 amino acids. With 4 bases removed from V and 9 bases from J, the gap between germline ends came to 16 bases. The germline V gene has CDR1 GTSNPN and CDR2 SVGIG (reference sequence). The full variable domain, rest sourced from reference TRBV30 and TRBJ2-7, is SQTIHQWPATLVQPVGSPLSLECTVEGTSNPNLYWYRQAAGRGLQLLFYSVGIGQISSEVPQNLSASRPQDRQFILSSKKLLLSDSGFYLCAWTRDSSPQYFGPGTRLTVT.

The chain carries TRBV7-9 and TRBJ1-5; D remains unclear. CDR1 is SEHNR and CDR2 is FQNEAQ in the germline V gene (reference sequence). V lost 5 bases, J lost 3 bases, and 5 bases lay in between. The CDR3 has 12 residues. The CDR3: CASSPSNQPQHF. The CDR3 DNA is TGTGCCAGCAGCCCATCCAATCAGCCCCAGCATTTT.

Here the CDR3 DNA reads TGCGCCAGCAGCTTGGCCGGGGAGAACACTGAAGCTTTCTTT. This sequence encodes CASSLAGENTEAFF. This rearrangement joins TRBV5-1 to TRBJ1-1; the D is unclear. The CDR3 contains 14 residues. Trimming pared 0 bases from V and 1 base from J, leaving 7 bases between. Germline V gives CDR1 SGHRS, CDR2 YFSETQ.

The table lists this clone with a count of one. This chain uses TRBV7-9 with TRBJ2-3; TRBD2 agrees at 13 bases. The V and J ends lost 0 bases and 4 bases, in that order; junction bases with no gene match: 10. Germline-derived CDR1 and CDR2 are SEHNR and FQNEAQ (reference sequence). The CDR3 runs to 19 residues. In DNA, the CDR3 is TGTGCCAGCAGCTTAGCGTCTCGGTTTACTAGCGGGGGGGCAGATACGCAGTATTTT. Its protein is CASSLASRFTSGGADTQYF.

This clone was seen just once. V and J are TRBV27 and TRBJ1-1; D is unclear. The CDR3 consists of 13 residues. Germline V gene lookup returns CDR1 MNHEY and CDR2 SMNVEV (reference sequence). The V end was cut by 5 bases, the J end by 1 base, with 8 bases between. This chain's CDR3 is CASSVTRNTEAFF. CDR3 nucleotides: TGTGCCAGCAGTGTCACGAGGAACACTGAAGCTTTCTTT.

This sequence joins TRBV7-6 and TRBJ1-1; D remains ambiguous. In germline, CDR1 is SGHVS, CDR2 FNYEAQ. Trimming shortened V by 5 bases and J by 1 base, and 14 bases separated the two germline ends. The CDR3 runs to 15 residues. CDR3: CASSPLGRQNTEAFF. The CDR3 DNA reads as TGTGCCAGCAGCCCCCTGGGCAGGCAGAACACTGAAGCTTTCTTT.

This chain uses TRBV4-1 with TRBJ2-5; 9 nucleotides line up with TRBD1. Germline V CDR1 and CDR2: MGHRA, YSYEKL. V trimming: 0 bases; J trimming: 5 bases; junction bases outside the gene matches: 13. The CDR3 has 18 residues. The CDR3 protein is CASSQDGVGQGLRETQYF. In nucleotides, the CDR3 is TGCGCCAGCAGCCAAGATGGGGTGGGACAGGGACTTCGGGAGACCCAGTACTTC.

The V gene is TRBV5-5, the J gene TRBJ1-1; D perhaps matches TRBD1 (6 bases). Germline CDR1 is SGHKS and CDR2 is YYEKEE (reference sequence). Between the trimmed V and J ends, which lost 0 bases and 4 bases, there was a span of 10 bases. CDR3 size: 14 residues. The CDR3 sequence is CASSLVQGGTEAFF. The CDR3 coding sequence is TGTGCCAGCAGCTTGGTCCAAGGGGGCACTGAAGCTTTCTTT.

V usage is TRBV21-1 and J usage is TRBJ2-7; TRBD1 is the table's D call, not checked against the DNA. TRBV21-1 is described as a pseudogene. The CDR3 is made up of 16 amino acids. CDR3 region: CASSKTPGQGLYEQYF. The DNA of the CDR3 is TGTGCCAGCAGCAAGACTCCGGGACAGGGGCTATACGAGCAGTACTTC.

This clone is a singleton in its sample. CDR3 region: CATSRDSQRQPQHF. The CDR3 coding sequence is TGTGCCACCAGCAGGGACAGTCAGCGTCAGCCCCAGCATTTT. The chain couples TRBV15 to TRBJ1-5, with D tentatively TRBD1 (6 bases). Germline CDR1 and CDR2: LNHNV and YYDKDF (reference sequence). The CDR3 runs 14 residues. V dropped 3 bases and J dropped 6 bases, with 12 bases sitting between them.

As DNA, the CDR3 is TGTGCCAGCAGCCCCCGGTACGACACCATATATTTT. Residues: CASSPRYDTIYF. This chain uses TRBV6-2 or TRBV6-3 with TRBJ1-3; D is uncertain. CDR1 is MNHEY, CDR2 SVGEGT, per germline. Trimming left V 6 bases short and J 8 bases short, with 11 bases between. The CDR3 runs to 12 residues.

This chain joins TRBV6-5 and TRBJ1-6; D unresolved. CDR3 length: 15 amino acids. From germline, CDR1 is MNHEY and CDR2 SVGAGI. The V end was cut by 6 bases, the J end by 4 bases, with 13 bases between. CDR3 loop: CASSSFGQYNSPLHF. The CDR3, as DNA: TGTGCCAGCAGCTCCTTTGGGCAGTATAATTCACCCCTCCACTTT.

The chain has TRBV29-1 and TRBJ2-1, with D perhaps TRBD1 (6 bases). The ends were cut back, 3 bases at V and 5 bases at J, with 11 bases in the middle. Germline CDR1 SQVTM, CDR2 ANQGSEA. The CDR3 totals 13 residues. This CDR3 reads CSVEQQGHNEQFF. As DNA, the CDR3 is TGCAGCGTTGAGCAACAGGGCCACAATGAGCAGTTCTTC.

V usage is TRBV5-8 and J usage is TRBJ1-1, with 12 bases matching TRBD1. CDR1 is SGHTS, CDR2 YDEGEE, per germline. The CDR3 is 16 amino acids. Trimming at V came to 6 bases and at J to 7 bases, leaving 13 bases not matched to a gene. As DNA, the CDR3 is TGTGCCAGCACCTCCCTCCGGGACAGGGGGCAGGGTGAAGCTTTCTTT. Amino acids: CASTSLRDRGQGEAFF.

The V call is TRBV9, the J call TRBJ2-1; TRBD2 aligns across 15 bases. Germline assignment: CDR1 SGDLS and CDR2 YYNGEE. J gave up 4 bases and V 2 bases, and 1 base lay outside the gene matches. The CDR3 loop spans 16 amino acids. The CDR3 reads CASSVGLAGGYNEQFF. In nucleotides, the CDR3 is TGTGCCAGCAGCGTGGGACTAGCGGGGGGTTACAATGAGCAGTTCTTC.

The chain uses TRBV4-1 and TRBJ2-7; D is unclear. From germline, CDR1 is MGHRA and CDR2 YSYEKL. This CDR3 has 15 residues. Trimming cost V 0 bases and J 0 bases, with 9 bases left between them. The DNA for the CDR3 is TGCGCCAGCAGCCAAGATATCACCTACTCCTACGAGCAGTACTTC. Translation: CASSQDITYSYEQYF.

This chain connects TRBV28 to TRBJ2-1, with D possibly matching TRBD2 (5 bases). V lost 2 bases, J lost 8 bases, and 13 bases lay in between. CDR3 size: 14 residues. Germline-derived CDR1 and CDR2 are MDHEN and SYDVKM. The CDR3 sequence: CASSLVGGSDEQFF. CDR3 coding DNA: TGTGCCAGCAGTTTAGTTGGCGGGTCCGATGAGCAGTTCTTC.

This chain connects TRBV9 to TRBJ1-5; no clear D gene. The length of the CDR3 is 16 residues. The germline V gene has CDR1 SGDLS and CDR2 YYNGEE. V lost 3 bases and J lost 11, with 24 bases in between. CDR3 nucleotides: TGTGCCAGCAGCGCTATAAGGGAGGAGCCTTTGGGAGCCCAGCATTTT. It encodes CASSAIREEPLGAQHF.

This clone was observed once. The chain combines TRBV4-3 with TRBJ2-1; possibly TRBD1 for D (6 bases). This CDR3 has 13 residues. Trimming pared 0 bases from V and 9 bases from J, leaving 9 bases between. CDR1 is LGHNA and CDR2 is YSLEER in the germline V gene. The CDR3 sequence is CASSQDRDTEQFF. For the CDR3, the DNA is TGCGCCAGCAGCCAAGATCGGGACACTGAGCAGTTCTTC.

The chain employs TRBV28 and TRBJ2-5; 9 bases map to TRBD2. Germline lookup yields CDR1 MDHEN and CDR2 SYDVKM. The CDR3 consists of 14 residues. Germline trimming cut 5 bases from V and 7 bases from J; bases unmatched to any gene: 8. The CDR3 bases are TGTGCCAGCAGTGGGGTTGGCGGGAGGGTGACCCAGTACTTC. Protein: CASSGVGGRVTQYF.

The genes are TRBV12-3 or TRBV12-4 and TRBJ2-2, with D unresolved. The CDR3 runs to 13 residues. Trimming took off 0 bases at V and 7 bases at J, with 6 bases between the two ends. The CDR3 DNA follows: TGTGCCAGCAGTTTAGCCAGTCGCGGGGAGCTGTTTTTT. It codes for CASSLASRGELFF.

V usage is TRBV2 and J usage is TRBJ2-1; 7 nucleotides match TRBD1. This CDR3 region has 13 residues. Germline V gene data show CDR1 as SNHLY and CDR2 as FYNNEI. V lost 5 bases and J lost 4; bases outside the gene matches: 2. The DNA of the CDR3 is TGTGCCAGCAGTAGACAGGGATACAATGAGCAGTTCTTC. It specifies CASSRQGYNEQFF.

The chain couples TRBV5-4 to TRBJ2-3; 9 positions agree with TRBD2. Trimming removed 0 bases from V and 3 bases from J; junction bases left unmatched: 8. Germline CDR1 SGHNT, CDR2 YYREEE (reference sequence). The CDR3 length is 17 residues. The chain's CDR3 is CASSLALTSGSTDTQYF. Written as DNA, the CDR3 is TGTGCCAGCAGCTTGGCCCTGACTAGCGGAAGTACAGATACGCAGTATTTT. The full variable domain, rest sourced from reference TRBV5-4 and TRBJ2-3, is ETGVTQSPTHLIKTRGQQVTLRCSSQSGHNTVSWYQQALGQGPQFIFQYYREEENGRGNFPPRFSGLQFPNYSSELNVNALELDDSALYLCASSLALTSGSTDTQYFGPGTRLTVL.

The gene calls are TRBV7-2 and TRBJ2-6; no reliable D call. Looked up from germline, CDR1 is SGHTA and CDR2 is FQGNSA. The CDR3 spans 17 residues. V lost 0 bases, J lost 0 bases, and 9 bases lay in between. The CDR3 DNA is TGTGCCAGCAGCTTAGCCCCTACGCTCTCTGGGGCCAACGTCCTGACTTTC. Translation: CASSLAPTLSGANVLTF.

The V call is TRBV6-2 or TRBV6-3, the J call TRBJ1-5; possible D gene TRBD1, 5 bases. Trimming cost V 5 bases and J 9 bases, with 20 bases left between them. This CDR3 contains 15 residues. CDR1 and CDR2 from the germline V gene are MNHEY and SVGEGT. CDR3 amino acids: CASSILGQAHAPQHF. CDR3 sequence (DNA): TGTGCCAGCAGTATCCTCGGACAAGCCCACGCGCCCCAGCATTTT.

The chain couples TRBV4-2 to TRBJ1-2; a possible D gene is TRBD1 (5 bases). Per the germline V gene, CDR1 is LGHNA and CDR2 is YNFKEQ. The CDR3 loop spans 16 amino acids. Trimming removed 1 base from V and 8 bases from J, with 20 bases in between. The CDR3 spells CASSQAVAGGVGGYTF. The CDR3 DNA reads as TGTGCCAGCAGCCAAGCTGTAGCGGGGGGAGTCGGCGGCTACACCTTC.

The chain employs TRBV5-1 and TRBJ2-3; 11 bases align to TRBD2. Germline lookup yields CDR1 SGHRS and CDR2 YFSETQ. The J segment lost 8 bases and the V segment lost 4 bases, leaving 9 bases of the junction unmatched. This CDR3 is built from 15 residues. CDR3 sequence reads: CASSISGRVLGTQYF. CDR3 nucleotide sequence: TGCGCCAGCAGCATTAGCGGGAGGGTCCTGGGTACGCAGTATTTT.